Detailed here is one T cell receptor (beta chain). Its antigen remains unidentified. CDR3 size: 16 residues. CDR1 is SGHRS, CDR2 YFSETQ, per germline. V was cut by 0 bases and J by 5 bases, with 17 bases left in between. This sample stems from a study of cytomegalovirus exposure and HLA in healthy donors. Study results and limitations: TCR beta chain V- and J-gene trimming was linked, in a later analysis, to a missense variant in DCLRE1C. As a later analysis showed, several of the most significant clusters appeared to be linked to common viral pathogens. Later, an analysis showed that TCR beta chains associated with HLA were more clonally expanded than others that were equally common.

The primer mix had 60 Vbeta and 13 Jbeta primers. Sequenced by immunoSEQ multiplex PCR; TCRdb stores in-frame clones only, minus some. The sample includes approximately 160,000 clones, 60% to 85% of them seen just once. The sequence came from a woman aged 45-60 years in good health and CMV-seropositive. The rearrangement joins TRBV5-1 to TRBJ1-2; D is undetermined. Input material: PBMCs. CDR3 residues: CASSLGGPHGGYGYTF. CDR3 sequence (DNA): TGCGCCAGCAGCTTGGGCGGCCCCCATGGAGGGTATGGCTACACCTTC.